This T cell receptor (beta chain) derives from a study of cytomegalovirus exposure and HLA in healthy donors. The study, taken as a whole, reports: A later analysis reportedly found that, within productive TCRs, an Asian-associated ancestry cluster had fewer N-insertions than the mean observed across the roughly 700 donors.

A remark on this clone: The antigen remains unidentified.

Germline V gene lookup returns CDR1 SGHKS and CDR2 YYEKEE (reference sequence). CDR3 size: 16 residues. Trimming cost V 2 bases and J 0 bases; bases outside gene matches: 4. In the PCR, 60 Vbeta and 13 Jbeta primers were used. The assay was immunoSEQ multiplex PCR, and TCRdb's table has in-frame clones only and misses some. The profile shows tens of thousands of clones, approximately 80% of them singletons. This clonotype was sampled from a woman between 40 and 55 years old in good health and CMV-seronegative. V usage is TRBV5-5 and J usage is TRBJ1-3; 8 positions agree with TRBD1. The sample taken for sequencing was PBMCs. CDR3 region: CASSLAQGDSGNTIYF. The CDR3 coding sequence is TGTGCCAGCAGCTTAGCACAGGGGGACTCTGGAAACACCATATATTTT. Full variable domain (missing parts from reference TRBV5-5 and TRBJ1-3): DAGVTQSPTHLIKTRGQQVTLRCSPISGHKSVSWYQQVLGQGPQFIFQYYEKEERGRGNFPDRFSARQFPNYSSELNVNALLLGDSALYLCASSLAQGDSGNTIYFGEGSWLTVV.